This is a list of T cell receptor beta chains from one sample in a study of blood T cell repertoires in COVID-19. Method: immunoSEQ multiplex PCR; TCRdb's copy keeps in-frame clones and lacks some. The sample has a few hundred thousand clones, approximately 90% seen once; the top ten hold roughly 2.3%. Sequenced: PBMCs or T cells enriched from blood (not recorded which). The receptor set was obtained from a young woman who had recovered from COVID-19. The CDR3 runs from the conserved cysteine through the conserved F or W. Fields, in order: clone size, V gene, J gene, D gene, CDR3 protein, CDR3 DNA. The D gene is left open where the match is weak. Clone size appears in some rows only: once, few, many, or a class for an expanded clone.

once	TRBV5-5	TRBJ1-3	-	CASSVGTKGNTIYF	TGTGCCAGCAGCGTCGGGACTAAGGGAAACACCATATATTTT
-	TRBV6-1	TRBJ2-3	-	CASSESLARSTTDTQYF	TGTGCCAGCAGTGAGTCGCTAGCGCGTTCTACCACAGATACGCAGTATTTT
once	TRBV2	TRBJ1-2	TRBD1	CASSPKGADGYTF	TGTGCCAGCAGTCCCAAGGGGGCGGACGGCTACACCTTC
once	TRBV7-9	TRBJ1-2	TRBD1	CASSLVGQGYGYTF	TGTGCCAGCAGCTTAGTGGGACAGGGCTATGGCTACACCTTC
-	TRBV5-1	TRBJ2-7	-	CASRLQGTYEQYF	TGCGCCAGCAGGCTGCAGGGGACCTACGAGCAGTACTTC
-	TRBV5-4	TRBJ2-3	-	CASSLEGGTDTQYF	TGTGCCAGCAGCTTGGAGGGGGGGACAGATACGCAGTATTTT
-	TRBV25-1	TRBJ1-1	-	CASALGGTAEAFF	TGTGCCAGCGCTCTTGGGGGGACCGCTGAAGCTTTCTTT
-	TRBV29-1	TRBJ2-5	TRBD1	CSGKQGVQETQYF	TGCAGCGGAAAACAGGGGGTCCAAGAGACCCAGTACTTC
-	TRBV28	TRBJ1-2	-	CASSLAGRQVDGYTF	TGTGCCAGCAGTTTAGCGGGTAGACAAGTAGATGGCTACACCTTC
-	TRBV11-2	TRBJ1-5	-	CASSLEDGHYSNQPQHF	TGTGCCAGCAGCTTAGAGGACGGACATTATAGCAATCAGCCCCAGCATTTT
once	TRBV6-4	TRBJ1-6	-	CASSDGASGNSALHF	TGTGCCAGCAGTGATGGGGCATCGGGTAATTCGGCCCTCCACTTT
-	TRBV5-5	TRBJ1-2	-	CASSLAGGSAF	TGTGCCAGCAGCTTGGCGGGAGGTAGTGCCTTC
-	TRBV18	TRBJ2-1	-	CASSPLNPTGLSSYNEQFF	TGTGCCAGCTCACCACTAAACCCGACGGGTTTAAGCTCCTACAATGAGCAGTTCTTC